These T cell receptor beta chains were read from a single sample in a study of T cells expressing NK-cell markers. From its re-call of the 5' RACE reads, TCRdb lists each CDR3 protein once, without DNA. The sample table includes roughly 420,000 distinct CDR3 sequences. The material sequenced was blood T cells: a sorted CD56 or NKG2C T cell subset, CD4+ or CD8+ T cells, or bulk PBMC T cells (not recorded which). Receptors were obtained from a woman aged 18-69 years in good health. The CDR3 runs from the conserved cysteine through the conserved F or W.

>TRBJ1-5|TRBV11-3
CASSPLRWPQHF
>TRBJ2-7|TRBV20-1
CSAAGPTGISYEQYF
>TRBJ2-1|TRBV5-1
CASRGIRYNEQFF
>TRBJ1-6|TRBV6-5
CASMDRSSSYNSPLHF
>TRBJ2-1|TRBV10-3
CATGTSGYEQFF
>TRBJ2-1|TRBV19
CASIQRGGSGNEQFF
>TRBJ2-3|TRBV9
CASSARPHLAGGSDTQYF
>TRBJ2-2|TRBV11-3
CASSPGTGLHGTGELFF
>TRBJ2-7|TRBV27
CASSLSLAGYYEQYF
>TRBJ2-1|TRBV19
CASGTSGSYNEQFF
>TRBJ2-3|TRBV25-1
CASSESITSGLRDTQYF
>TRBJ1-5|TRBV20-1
CSARDSGPRGLYSNQPQHF
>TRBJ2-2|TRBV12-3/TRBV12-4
CASSSHLTEPGELFF
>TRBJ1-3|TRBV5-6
CASSRQGTGNTIYF
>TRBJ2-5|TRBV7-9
CASSLPGLGETQYF
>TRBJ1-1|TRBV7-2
CASRVVLVAEAFF
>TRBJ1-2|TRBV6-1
CASSELGDYGYTF
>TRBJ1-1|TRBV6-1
CASSPELNTEAFF
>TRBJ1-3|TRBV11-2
CASSLDRQSGNTIYF
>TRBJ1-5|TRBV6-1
CASSRGGGGNQPQHF
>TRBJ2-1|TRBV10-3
CAISSSSSGINYNEQFF
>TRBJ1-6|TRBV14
CASSPWGSSNSPLHF
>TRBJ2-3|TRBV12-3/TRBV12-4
CASSPGQGGTSTDTQYF
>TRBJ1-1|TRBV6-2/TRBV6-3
CASIRSWNTEAFF
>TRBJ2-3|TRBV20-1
CSARDGASGRNTQYF
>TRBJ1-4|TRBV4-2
CASSQAAGVGEKLFF
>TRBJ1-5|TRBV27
CASSLLRNSNQPQHF
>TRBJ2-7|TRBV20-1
CSASGGPKMTYEQYF
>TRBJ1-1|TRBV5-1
CASKVGQALLNTEAFF
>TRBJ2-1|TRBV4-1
CASSRTSAGGYNEQFF
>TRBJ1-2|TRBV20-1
CSAPGQNYGYTF
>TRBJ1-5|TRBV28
CASSADRGYNQPQHF
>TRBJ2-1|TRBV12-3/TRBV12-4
CASSLGAGGGQFF
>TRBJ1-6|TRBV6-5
CASSYQGAGGSPLHF
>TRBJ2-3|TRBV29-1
CSVIWIGGSTDTQYF
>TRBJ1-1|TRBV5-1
CASSRTHSMNTEAFF
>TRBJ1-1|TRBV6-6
CASSRELNTEAFF
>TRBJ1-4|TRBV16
CASSQLRATNEKLFF
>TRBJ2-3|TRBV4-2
CASSQGLLAQYF
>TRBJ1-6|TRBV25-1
CASSPGQGPGSPLHF
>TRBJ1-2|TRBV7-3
CASSPGQGANGYTF
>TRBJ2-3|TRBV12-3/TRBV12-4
CASSFRGRGGADTQYF
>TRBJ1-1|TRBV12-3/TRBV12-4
CASTDGQGHTEAFF
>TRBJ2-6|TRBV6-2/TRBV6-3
CASSTHRALSSGANVLTF
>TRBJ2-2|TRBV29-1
CSGDASGTGELFF
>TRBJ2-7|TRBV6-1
CASTPARQVPYEQYF
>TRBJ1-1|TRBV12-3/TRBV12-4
CASSSGQGSTKAFF
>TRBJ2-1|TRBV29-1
CSVLAGGWDEQFF